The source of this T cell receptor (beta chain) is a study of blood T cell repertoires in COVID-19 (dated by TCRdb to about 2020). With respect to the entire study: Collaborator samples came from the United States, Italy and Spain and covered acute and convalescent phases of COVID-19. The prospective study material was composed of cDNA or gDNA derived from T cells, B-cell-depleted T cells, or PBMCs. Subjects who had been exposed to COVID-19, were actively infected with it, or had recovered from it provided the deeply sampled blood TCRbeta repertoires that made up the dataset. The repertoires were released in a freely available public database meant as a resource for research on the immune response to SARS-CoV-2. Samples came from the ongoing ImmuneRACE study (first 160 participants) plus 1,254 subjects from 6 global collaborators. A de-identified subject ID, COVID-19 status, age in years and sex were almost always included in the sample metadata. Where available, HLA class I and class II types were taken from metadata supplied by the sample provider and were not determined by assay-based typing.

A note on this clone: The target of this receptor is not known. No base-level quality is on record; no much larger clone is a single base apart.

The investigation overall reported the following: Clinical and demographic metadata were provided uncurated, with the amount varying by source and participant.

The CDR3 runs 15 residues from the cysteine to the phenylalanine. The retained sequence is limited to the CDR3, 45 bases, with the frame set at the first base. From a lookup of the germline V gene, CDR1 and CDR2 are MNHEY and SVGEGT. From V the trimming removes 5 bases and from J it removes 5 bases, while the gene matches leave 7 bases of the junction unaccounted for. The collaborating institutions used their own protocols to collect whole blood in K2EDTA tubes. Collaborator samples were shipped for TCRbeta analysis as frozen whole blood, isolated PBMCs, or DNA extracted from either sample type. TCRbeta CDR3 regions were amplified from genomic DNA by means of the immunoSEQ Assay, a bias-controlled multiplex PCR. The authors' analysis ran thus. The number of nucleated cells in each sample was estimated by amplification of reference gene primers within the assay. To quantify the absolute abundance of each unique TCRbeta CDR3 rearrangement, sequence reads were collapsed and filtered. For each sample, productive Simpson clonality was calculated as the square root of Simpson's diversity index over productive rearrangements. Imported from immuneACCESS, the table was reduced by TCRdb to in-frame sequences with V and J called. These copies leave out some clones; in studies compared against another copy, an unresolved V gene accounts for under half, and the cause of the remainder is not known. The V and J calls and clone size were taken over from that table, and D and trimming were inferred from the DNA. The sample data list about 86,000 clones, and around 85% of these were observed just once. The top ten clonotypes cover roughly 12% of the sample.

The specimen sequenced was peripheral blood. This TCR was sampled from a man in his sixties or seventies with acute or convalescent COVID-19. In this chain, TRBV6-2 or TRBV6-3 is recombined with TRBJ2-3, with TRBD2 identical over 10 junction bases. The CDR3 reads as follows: CASSESGGAVDTQYF. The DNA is TGTGCCAGCAGTGAGAGCGGGGGGGCCGTAGATACGCAGTATTTT.